Listed below are T cell receptor beta chains from one sample, sequenced in a study of cytomegalovirus exposure and HLA in healthy donors. The assay was immunoSEQ multiplex PCR, and TCRdb's table has in-frame clones only and misses some. The sample contains over 90,000 clones, under 85% of which appear only once. Sequenced sample: PBMCs. These receptors all stem from a man aged 50 to 59 in good health and CMV-seropositive. Both conserved end residues are part of each CDR3. Fields, in order: clone size, V gene, D gene, J gene, CDR3 protein, CDR3 DNA. D genes are given only for firm matches. The size field is filled for only some rows; it gives once, few, many or a size class.

>NA|TRBV10-3|TRBD2|TRBJ2-7
CAIRTPGLTYEQYF
TGTGCCATCAGGACTCCGGGACTAACCTACGAGCAGTACTTC
>NA|TRBV11-3|TRBD2|TRBJ2-5
CASNGGVSQETQYF
TGTGCCAGCAACGGGGGGGTCTCCCAAGAGACCCAGTACTTC
>NA|TRBV29-1|TRBD2|TRBJ2-1
CSVCLFGRVDNEQFF
TGCAGCGTTTGTCTTTTCGGGAGGGTTGACAATGAGCAGTTCTTC
>NA|TRBV29-1|NA|TRBJ2-1
CSVVASSYNEQFF
TGCAGCGTTGTGGCATCCTCCTACAATGAGCAGTTCTTC
>NA|TRBV30|NA|TRBJ1-2
CAWSRSGVNGYTF
TGTGCCTGGAGTCGGTCAGGGGTCAATGGCTACACCTTC
>NA|TRBV27|TRBD2|TRBJ2-7
CATWTSGDPYEQYF
TGTGCCACCTGGACTAGCGGGGACCCCTACGAGCAGTACTTC
>NA|TRBV5-1|TRBD1|TRBJ2-5
CASTPSPTGAGETQYF
TGCGCCAGCACTCCGAGCCCGACAGGGGCTGGGGAGACCCAGTACTTC
>once|TRBV19|TRBD1|TRBJ2-2
CASRGTGNTGELFF
TGTGCCAGTAGGGGGACAGGAAACACCGGGGAGCTGTTTTTT
>NA|TRBV7-2|NA|TRBJ1-6
CASSLARRSNSPLHF
TGTGCCAGCAGCTTAGCGCGGAGGAGTAATTCACCCCTCCACTTT
>NA|TRBV6-1|NA|TRBJ2-5
CASGDGRATETQYF
TGTGCCAGCGGAGACGGCCGAGCGACGGAGACCCAGTACTTC
>NA|TRBV6-6|TRBD1|TRBJ2-7
CASSYGQGLVSYEQYF
TGTGCCAGCAGTTACGGACAGGGTTTAGTCTCCTACGAGCAGTACTTC
>few|TRBV20-1|NA|TRBJ1-1
CSARVNTEAFF
TGCAGTGCTCGTGTGAACACTGAAGCTTTCTTT
>NA|TRBV7-9|TRBD1|TRBJ2-3
CASSVDRGPDTQYF
TGTGCCAGCAGCGTCGACAGGGGGCCAGATACGCAGTATTTT
>NA|TRBV11-2|NA|TRBJ2-4
CASSENGQGGNIQYF
TGTGCCAGCAGCGAAAACGGTCAGGGGGGAAACATTCAGTACTTC
>NA|TRBV28|NA|TRBJ1-1
CASSFLRTEAFF
TGTGCCAGCAGTTTTCTGAGGACTGAAGCTTTCTTT
>NA|TRBV19|NA|TRBJ2-7
CASSLNLGGYEQYF
TGTGCCAGTAGTTTGAACCTCGGTGGTTACGAGCAGTACTTC
>NA|TRBV7-2|NA|TRBJ1-6
CASSLDRYRDYNSPLHF
TGTGCCAGCAGCTTAGATCGTTACAGGGATTATAATTCACCCCTCCACTTT
>NA|TRBV5-4|TRBD1|TRBJ2-2
CASSLAGQGDPTGELFF
TGTGCCAGCAGCTTGGCCGGCCAGGGGGATCCCACCGGGGAGCTGTTTTTT
>NA|TRBV6-1|NA|TRBJ2-6
CASSEFTTTGANVLTF
TGTGCCAGCAGTGAATTTACAACAACTGGGGCCAACGTCCTGACTTTC
>NA|TRBV5-1|NA|TRBJ2-3
CASSGPETDTQYF
TGCGCCAGCAGCGGGCCAGAGACAGATACGCAGTATTTT
>NA|TRBV18|NA|TRBJ2-7
CASSPTGLYEQYF
TGTGCCAGCTCACCCACAGGGCTCTACGAGCAGTACTTC
>NA|TRBV9|TRBD2|TRBJ2-7
CASSVEAGGHYEQYF
TGTGCCAGCAGCGTAGAAGCGGGAGGCCACTACGAGCAGTACTTC
>NA|TRBV30|TRBD1|TRBJ1-1
CACSGQANTEAFF
TGTGCCTGTTCGGGACAGGCGAACACTGAAGCTTTCTTT
>NA|TRBV21-1|NA|TRBJ2-7
CASSKSTTGNHYYEQYF
TGTGCCAGCAGCAAAAGTACAACCGGGAACCATTATTACGAGCAGTACTTC
>NA|TRBV27|TRBD1|TRBJ1-1
CASSPSGQGITEAFF
TGTGCCAGCAGTCCATCGGGACAGGGGATAACTGAAGCTTTCTTT
>few|TRBV5-4|TRBD2|TRBJ2-7
CASSSTAGDEQYF
TGTGCCAGCAGCTCGACAGCGGGAGACGAGCAGTACTTC
>NA|TRBV6-1|NA|TRBJ2-1
CASKGDTYNEQFF
TGTGCCAGCAAGGGAGACACTTACAATGAGCAGTTCTTC
>NA|TRBV7-3|TRBD2|TRBJ2-1
CASSPTSGRSNEQFF
TGTGCCAGCAGCCCGACTAGCGGGAGGTCCAATGAGCAGTTCTTC
>NA|TRBV5-6|NA|TRBJ2-7
CASSLLQSYEQYF
TGTGCCAGCAGCTTGTTACAGTCCTACGAGCAGTACTTC
>few|TRBV19|TRBD2|TRBJ2-3
CASSLLATSTDTQYF
TGTGCCAGTAGTTTACTAGCGACTAGCACAGATACGCAGTATTTT
>once|TRBV7-6|TRBD1|TRBJ2-7
CASSQLTGDEQYF
TGTGCCAGCAGCCAACTGACAGGGGACGAGCAGTACTTC
>few|TRBV7-8|TRBD2|TRBJ2-5
CASSLGQREEGTQYF
TGTGCCAGCAGCTTAGGTCAGCGGGAGGAGGGGACCCAGTACTTC
>few|TRBV21-1|NA|TRBJ2-5
CASTKRGQETQYF
TGTGCCAGCACCAAACGGGGACAAGAGACCCAGTACTTC
>NA|TRBV27|NA|TRBJ1-5
CASSFSYSNQPQHF
TGTGCCAGCAGTTTTTCCTATAGCAATCAGCCCCAGCATTTT
>NA|TRBV6-1|NA|TRBJ2-7
CASSPAGFEQYF
TGTGCCAGCAGCCCCGCGGGTTTCGAGCAGTACTTC
>NA|TRBV6-5|TRBD1|TRBJ1-1
CASSYDRVNTEAFF
TGTGCCAGCAGTTACGACAGGGTGAACACTGAAGCTTTCTTT
>once|TRBV7-3|NA|TRBJ2-1
CASIRRGGRKDLDNEQFF
TGTGCCAGCATTCGGAGAGGTGGGAGAAAGGATTTGGACAATGAGCAGTTCTTC
>few|TRBV5-6|TRBD1|TRBJ1-5
CASSLLLAGGFTSNQPQHF
TGTGCCAGCAGCTTGTTACTGGCAGGGGGCTTTACTAGCAATCAGCCCCAGCATTTT
>NA|TRBV28|NA|TRBJ2-7
CASSRQAGGPYEQYF
TGTGCCAGCAGCCGCCAAGCCGGGGGGCCCTACGAGCAGTACTTC
>NA|TRBV28|NA|TRBJ2-1
CASSSGTPRNEQFF
TGTGCCAGCAGTTCTGGGACTCCGAGGAATGAGCAGTTCTTC
>once|TRBV4-2|TRBD1|TRBJ2-7
CASSQDGQGIEQYF
TGTGCCAGCAGCCAAGATGGACAGGGTATCGAGCAGTACTTC
>NA|TRBV18|NA|TRBJ2-4
CASSPGRGLAKNIQYF
TGTGCCAGCTCACCAGGACGGGGACTAGCCAAAAACATTCAGTACTTC
>NA|TRBV5-6|NA|TRBJ2-1
CASSLGELRRSRVNEQFF
TGTGCCAGCAGCTTGGGAGAACTCCGGAGGAGTAGGGTCAATGAGCAGTTCTTC
>NA|TRBV28|NA|TRBJ2-1
CASSSTYYGNEQFF
TGTGCCAGCAGTTCCACCTACTACGGGAATGAGCAGTTCTTC
>NA|TRBV7-9|TRBD2|TRBJ2-7
CASSLVGGGTYEQYF
TGTGCCAGCAGCTTAGTTGGGGGGGGAACCTACGAGCAGTACTTC
>NA|TRBV11-2|NA|TRBJ2-7
CASSSFRGSSYEQYF
TGTGCCAGCAGCTCTTTCCGGGGGAGCTCCTACGAGCAGTACTTC
>NA|TRBV19|NA|TRBJ1-4
CASSILTGPPPKEKLFF
TGTGCCAGTAGTATACTGACAGGACCCCCACCTAAGGAAAAACTGTTTTTT
>NA|TRBV6-1|TRBD2|TRBJ2-2
CASSGGLGDTGELFF
TGTGCCAGCAGCGGGGGGTTGGGTGACACCGGGGAGCTGTTTTTT
>NA|TRBV10-3|NA|TRBJ2-2
CAISELGAAGELFF
TGTGCCATCAGTGAGTTAGGGGCGGCCGGGGAGCTGTTTTTT
>NA|TRBV2|TRBD2|TRBJ2-7
CASQEGREASRYEQYF
TGTGCCAGCCAAGAGGGGAGGGAGGCCTCCCGTTACGAGCAGTACTTC
>NA|TRBV30|NA|TRBJ2-1
CAWSEQAYNEQFF
TGTGCCTGGAGTGAACAGGCCTACAATGAGCAGTTCTTC
>NA|TRBV10-2|NA|TRBJ2-2
CASSESMRADTGELFF
TGCGCCAGCAGTGAGTCTATGCGGGCTGACACCGGGGAGCTGTTTTTT
>NA|TRBV7-2|NA|TRBJ2-1
CASSLVVLSSYNEQFF
TGTGCCAGCAGCTTAGTAGTGCTGAGCTCCTACAATGAGCAGTTCTTC
>NA|TRBV19|TRBD2|TRBJ2-7
CASSTKGGGAPYEQYF
TGTGCCAGTAGTACCAAGGGCGGGGGTGCGCCCTACGAGCAGTACTTC
>NA|TRBV19|TRBD1|TRBJ1-6
CASTGQNNSPLHF
TGTGCCAGTACGGGACAGAATAATTCACCCCTCCACTTT